The rows below give T cell receptor beta chains drawn from one sample of a study of T-cell memory formation after mild COVID-19. TCRdb re-derived calls from the 5' RACE reads in MiXCR, one entry per CDR3 protein. This sample has around 340,000 distinct CDR3 sequences; approximately 13% occur once, and the top ten carry around 21%. Sequenced input: PBMCs or a T cell subset sorted from them (not recorded which). The receptor source for this set is a man aged 18 to 30 who had mild COVID-19 (a few samples of this study predate the infection). Cell type and time point are not known. Both conserved end residues are part of each CDR3. A D gene is named only where the DNA matches it firmly. The size entry is marked missing in some rows and otherwise reads once, few, many or a size class.

J gene	D gene	clone size	V gene	CDR3 protein	CDR3 DNA
TRBJ1-1	.	few	TRBV5-1	CASSLEGPFNTEAFF	TGCGCCAGCAGCCTGGAGGGACCATTTAACACTGAAGCTTTCTTT
TRBJ1-1	.	few	TRBV4-1	CASSQGGGFYTEAFF	TGCGCCAGCAGCCAAGGAGGAGGGTTTTACACTGAAGCTTTCTTT
TRBJ2-2	.	.	TRBV5-5	CASSLYPALNTGELFF	TGTGCCAGCAGCTTGTATCCGGCCTTGAACACCGGGGAGCTGTTTTTT
TRBJ2-2	.	few	TRBV29-1	CSVEETRLGANTGELFF	TGCAGCGTTGAAGAGACTAGGTTAGGTGCGAACACCGGGGAGCTGTTTTTT
TRBJ2-5	.	few	TRBV4-2	CASSSSGTDQETQYF	TGTGCCAGCAGCTCATCCGGGACGGACCAAGAGACCCAGTACTTC
TRBJ2-1	.	.	TRBV29-1	CSVSPGFEQFF	TGCAGCGTTTCACCGGGGTTCGAGCAGTTCTTC
TRBJ1-1	TRBD1	few	TRBV29-1	CSVESGGNTEAFF	TGCAGCGTCGAATCAGGGGGGAACACTGAAGCTTTCTTT
TRBJ2-7	TRBD1	few	TRBV5-6	CASSGDRDYEQYF	TGTGCCAGCAGCGGTGACAGGGACTACGAGCAGTACTTC
TRBJ2-1	.	many	TRBV5-1	CASSLLGQIKAQEQFF	TGCGCCAGCAGCTTACTAGGACAGATCAAAGCACAGGAGCAGTTCTTC
TRBJ2-1	.	few	TRBV29-1	CSVQNWGNEQFF	TGCAGCGTTCAAAATTGGGGGAATGAGCAGTTCTTC
TRBJ2-5	TRBD2	.	TRBV20-1	CSARGGGGETQYF	TGCAGTGCTAGAGGCGGGGGAGGAGAGACCCAGTACTTC
TRBJ2-4	TRBD2	few	TRBV5-1	CASSWSGGSDIQYF	TGCGCCAGCAGCTGGTCGGGAGGATCGGACATTCAGTACTTC
TRBJ1-3	.	few	TRBV5-1	CASSDTGSGNTIYF	TGCGCCAGCAGCGATACCGGCAGTGGAAACACCATATATTTT
TRBJ2-3	TRBD1	.	TRBV7-2	CASGLGQTTDTQYF	TGTGCCAGCGGCCTGGGACAGACCACAGATACGCAGTATTTT
TRBJ2-6	.	few	TRBV12-3/TRBV12-4	CASSPVGKIAGANVLTF	TGTGCCAGCAGTCCCGTCGGGAAAATCGCTGGGGCCAACGTCCTGACTTTC
TRBJ2-5	TRBD2	many	TRBV6-5	CASRPTLAGPQETQYF	TGTGCCAGCAGACCGACACTAGCGGGGCCCCAAGAGACCCAGTACTTC
TRBJ2-1	.	.	TRBV18	CASSPLARPPRGEQFF	TGTGCCAGCTCACCACTAGCCCGCCCTCCGAGGGGTGAGCAGTTCTTC
TRBJ2-1	.	.	TRBV12-5	CASGPYGSYNEQFF	TGTGCTAGTGGTCCCTACGGCTCCTACAATGAGCAGTTCTTC
TRBJ2-6	.	few	TRBV5-1	CASGEASGANVLTF	TGCGCCAGCGGGGAGGCGTCTGGGGCCAACGTCCTGACTTTC
TRBJ1-1	.	.	TRBV29-1	CSVDRQGNTEAFF	TGCAGCGTTGATCGGCAGGGTAACACTGAAGCTTTCTTT
TRBJ1-5	.	.	TRBV7-2	CASSPISRQTNQPQHF	TGTGCCAGCAGCCCCATATCTCGACAGACGAATCAGCCCCAGCATTTT
TRBJ1-2	.	.	TRBV9	CASSLSGTKLYGYTF	TGTGCCAGCAGCCTTTCCGGGACAAAACTCTATGGCTACACCTTC
TRBJ1-2	TRBD1	few	TRBV7-9	CASRGTGRSVTF	TGTGCCAGCAGGGGGACAGGGAGGTCAGTTACCTTC
TRBJ2-6	.	few	TRBV12-3/TRBV12-4	CASSLHVSGANVLTF	TGTGCCAGCAGTCTTCACGTCTCTGGGGCCAACGTCCTGACTTTC
TRBJ2-2	.	many	TRBV27	CASSRDLNTGELFF	TGTGCCAGCAGCCGGGACTTGAACACCGGGGAGCTGTTTTTT